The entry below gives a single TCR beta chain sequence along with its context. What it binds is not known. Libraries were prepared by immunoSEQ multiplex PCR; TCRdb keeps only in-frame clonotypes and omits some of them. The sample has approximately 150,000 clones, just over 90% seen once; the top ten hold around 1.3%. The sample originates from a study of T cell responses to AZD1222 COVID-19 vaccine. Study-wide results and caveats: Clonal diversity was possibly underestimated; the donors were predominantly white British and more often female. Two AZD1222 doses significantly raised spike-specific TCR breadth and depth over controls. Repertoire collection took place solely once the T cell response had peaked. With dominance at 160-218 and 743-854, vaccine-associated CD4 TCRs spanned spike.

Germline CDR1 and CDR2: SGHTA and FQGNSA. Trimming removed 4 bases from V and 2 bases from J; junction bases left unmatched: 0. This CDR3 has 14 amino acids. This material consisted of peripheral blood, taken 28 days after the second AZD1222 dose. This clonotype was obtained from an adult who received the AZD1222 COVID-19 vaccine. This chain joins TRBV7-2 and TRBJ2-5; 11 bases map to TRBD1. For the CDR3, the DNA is TGTGCCAGCAGCTGGGACAGGGGGCAAGAGACCCAGTACTTC. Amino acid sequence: CASSWDRGQETQYF.